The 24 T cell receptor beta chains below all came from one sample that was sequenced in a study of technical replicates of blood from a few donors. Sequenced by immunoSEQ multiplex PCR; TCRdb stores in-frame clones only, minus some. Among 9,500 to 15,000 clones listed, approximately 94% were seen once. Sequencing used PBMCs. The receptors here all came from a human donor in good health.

CDR3 sequence: CAWSRGSKAGELFF. DNA of the CDR3: TGTGCCTGGAGTCGCGGGAGCAAGGCCGGGGAGCTGTTTTTT. This chain connects TRBV30 to TRBJ2-2, with TRBD2 matching 7 bases. Germline CDR1 and CDR2: GTSNPN and SVGIG (reference sequence). The CDR3 contains 14 residues. The V gene end was trimmed by 2 bases and the J gene end by 6 bases; junction bases not matched to a gene: 6.

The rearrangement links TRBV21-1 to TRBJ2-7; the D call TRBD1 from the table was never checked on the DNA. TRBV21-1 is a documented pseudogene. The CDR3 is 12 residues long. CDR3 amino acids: CASHRQTYEQYF. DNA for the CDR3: TGTGCCAGCCATCGACAAACCTACGAGCAGTACTTC.

For the CDR3, the DNA is TGTGCCAGCAGGAGGGGACAGGGTTTTCCAGATACGCAGTATTTT. Translating gives CASRRGQGFPDTQYF. The chain employs TRBV27 and TRBJ2-3, with 9 bases that match TRBD1. Germline V gives CDR1 MNHEY, CDR2 SMNVEV (reference sequence). CDR3 length: 15 residues. V trimming: 6 bases; J trimming: 4 bases; junction bases outside the gene matches: 8.

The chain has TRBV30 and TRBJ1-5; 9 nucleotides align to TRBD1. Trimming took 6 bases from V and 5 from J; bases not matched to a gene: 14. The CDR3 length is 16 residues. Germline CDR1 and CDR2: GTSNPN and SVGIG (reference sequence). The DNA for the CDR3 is TGTGCCTGCGGCCTCCCGGGACAGGGCCCCTATCAGCCCCAGCATTTT. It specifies CACGLPGQGPYQPQHF.

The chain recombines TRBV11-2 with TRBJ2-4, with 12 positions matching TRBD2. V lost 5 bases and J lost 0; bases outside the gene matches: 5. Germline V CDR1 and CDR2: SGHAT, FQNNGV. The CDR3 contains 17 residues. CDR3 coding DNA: TGTGCCAGCAGCCTGCAGACTAGCGGGAGAGCCAAAAACATTCAGTACTTC. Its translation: CASSLQTSGRAKNIQYF.

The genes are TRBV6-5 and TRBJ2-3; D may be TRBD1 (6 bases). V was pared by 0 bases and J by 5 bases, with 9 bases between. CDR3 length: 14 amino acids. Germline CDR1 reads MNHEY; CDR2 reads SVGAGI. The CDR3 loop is CASSYSRGRDTQYF. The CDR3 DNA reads TGTGCCAGCAGTTACTCGAGGGGGAGAGATACGCAGTATTTT.

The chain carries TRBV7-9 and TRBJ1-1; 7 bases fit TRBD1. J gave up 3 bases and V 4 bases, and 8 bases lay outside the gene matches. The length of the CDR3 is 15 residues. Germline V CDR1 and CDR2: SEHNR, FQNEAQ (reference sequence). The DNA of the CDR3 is TGTGCCAGCAGCTCACAGGGGCTTCGGGACACTGAAGCTTTCTTT. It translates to CASSSQGLRDTEAFF.

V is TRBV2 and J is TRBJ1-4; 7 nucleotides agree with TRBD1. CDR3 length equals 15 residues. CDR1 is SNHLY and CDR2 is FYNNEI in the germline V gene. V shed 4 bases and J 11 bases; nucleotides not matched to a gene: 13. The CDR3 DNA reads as TGTGCCAGCAGTGTTTATGGAGGGGGCGAGGGTAAACTGTTTTTT. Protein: CASSVYGGGEGKLFF. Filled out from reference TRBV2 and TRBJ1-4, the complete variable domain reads EPEVTQTPSHQVTQMGQEVILRCVPISNHLYFYWYRQILGQKVEFLVSFYNNEISEKSEIFDDQFSVERPDGSNFTLKIRSTKLEDSAMYFCASSVYGGGEGKLFFGSGTQLSVL.

The CDR3 DNA follows: TGTGCCAGCAGCAGGGGGCGCGGGACAGGGGGCTATGGCTACACCTTC. Encoded protein: CASSRGRGTGGYGYTF. This rearrangement joins TRBV5-6 to TRBJ1-2; 11 positions match TRBD1. CDR1 is SGHDT and CDR2 is YYEEEE in the germline V gene. Trimming cost V 4 bases and J 4 bases; bases outside gene matches: 9. The CDR3 runs 16 residues.

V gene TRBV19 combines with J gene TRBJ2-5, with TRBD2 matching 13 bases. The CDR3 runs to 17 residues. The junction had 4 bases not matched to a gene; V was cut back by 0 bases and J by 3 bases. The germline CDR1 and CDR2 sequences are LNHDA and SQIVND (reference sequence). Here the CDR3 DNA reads TGTGCCAGTAGTATAGATTACGGACTAGCGGGAGAAGAGACCCAGTACTTC. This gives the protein CASSIDYGLAGEETQYF.

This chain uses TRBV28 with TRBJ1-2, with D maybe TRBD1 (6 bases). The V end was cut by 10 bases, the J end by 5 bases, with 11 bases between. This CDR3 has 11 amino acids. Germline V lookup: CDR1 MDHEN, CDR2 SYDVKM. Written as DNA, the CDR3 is TGTGCCACCGGGGGGCGGTATGGCTACACCTTC. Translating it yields CATGGRYGYTF.

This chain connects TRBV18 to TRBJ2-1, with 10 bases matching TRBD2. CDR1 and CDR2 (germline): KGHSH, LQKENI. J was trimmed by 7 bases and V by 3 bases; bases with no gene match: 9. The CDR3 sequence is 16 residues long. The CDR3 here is CASSPSSSGRGNEQFF. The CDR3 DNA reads TGTGCCAGCTCACCCTCGTCTAGCGGGAGAGGTAATGAGCAGTTCTTC. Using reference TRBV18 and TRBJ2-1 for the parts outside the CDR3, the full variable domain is NAGVMQNPRHLVRRRGQEARLRCSPMKGHSHVYWYRQLPEEGLKFMVYLQKENIIDESGMPKERFSAEFPKEGPSILRIQQVVRGDSAAYFCASSPSSSGRGNEQFFGPGTRLTVL.

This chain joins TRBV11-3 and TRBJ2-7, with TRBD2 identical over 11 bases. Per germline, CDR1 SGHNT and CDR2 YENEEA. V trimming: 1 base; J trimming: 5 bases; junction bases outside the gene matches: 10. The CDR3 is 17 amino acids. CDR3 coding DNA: TGTGCCAGCAGCTTAGGTATCGGTAGCGGGAGGGTCAACGAGCAGTACTTC. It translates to CASSLGIGSGRVNEQYF.

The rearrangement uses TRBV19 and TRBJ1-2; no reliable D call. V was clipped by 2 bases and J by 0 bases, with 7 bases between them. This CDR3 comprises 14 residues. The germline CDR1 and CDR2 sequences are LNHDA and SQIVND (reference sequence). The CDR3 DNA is TGTGCCAGTAGTATACCCACTTCTAACTATGGCTACACCTTC. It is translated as CASSIPTSNYGYTF.

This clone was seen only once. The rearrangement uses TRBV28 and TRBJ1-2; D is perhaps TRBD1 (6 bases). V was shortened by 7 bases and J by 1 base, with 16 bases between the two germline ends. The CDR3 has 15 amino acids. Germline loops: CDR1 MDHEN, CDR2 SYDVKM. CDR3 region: CASTLPSGVNYGYTF. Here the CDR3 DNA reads TGTGCCAGCACTCTCCCGTCAGGGGTTAACTATGGCTACACCTTC.

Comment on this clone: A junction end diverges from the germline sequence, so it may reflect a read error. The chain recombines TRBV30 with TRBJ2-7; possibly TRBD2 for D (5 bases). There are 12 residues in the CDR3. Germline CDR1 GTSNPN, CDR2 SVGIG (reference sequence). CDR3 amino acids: CAWSVGGEIHNF. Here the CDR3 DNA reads TGTGCCTGGAGTGTAGGAGGTGAGATTCATAACTTC.

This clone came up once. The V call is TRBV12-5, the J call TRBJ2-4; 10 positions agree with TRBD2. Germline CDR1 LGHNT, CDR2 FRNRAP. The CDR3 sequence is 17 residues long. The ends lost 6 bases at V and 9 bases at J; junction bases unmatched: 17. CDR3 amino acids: CASGAGASGSDLAIQYF. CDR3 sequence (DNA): TGTGCTAGTGGCGCGGGCGCTAGCGGGAGCGACCTAGCCATTCAGTACTTC.

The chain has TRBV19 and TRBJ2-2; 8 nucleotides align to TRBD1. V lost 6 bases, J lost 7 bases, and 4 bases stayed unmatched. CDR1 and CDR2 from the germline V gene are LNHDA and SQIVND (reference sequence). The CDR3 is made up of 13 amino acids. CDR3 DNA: TGTGCCAGTAGAGGACAGGGAGTCGGGGAGCTGTTTTTT. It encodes CASRGQGVGELFF.

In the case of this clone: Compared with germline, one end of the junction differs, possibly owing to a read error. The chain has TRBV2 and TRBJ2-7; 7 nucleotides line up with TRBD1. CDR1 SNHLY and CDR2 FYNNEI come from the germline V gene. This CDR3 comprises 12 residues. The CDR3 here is CARHTGQIIGHF. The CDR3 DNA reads TGTGCCAGACACACGGGACAGATCATAGGGCACTTC.

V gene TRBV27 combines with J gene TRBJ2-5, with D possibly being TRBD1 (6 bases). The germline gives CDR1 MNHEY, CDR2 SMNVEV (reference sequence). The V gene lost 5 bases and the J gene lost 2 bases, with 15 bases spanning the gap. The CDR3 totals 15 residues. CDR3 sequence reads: CASSGSDSKQETQYF. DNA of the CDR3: TGTGCCAGCAGTGGTTCGGACAGCAAACAAGAGACCCAGTACTTC.

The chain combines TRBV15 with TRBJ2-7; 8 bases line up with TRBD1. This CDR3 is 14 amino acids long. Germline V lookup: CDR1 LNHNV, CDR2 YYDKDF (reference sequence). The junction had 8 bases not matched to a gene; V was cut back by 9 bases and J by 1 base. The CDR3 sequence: CATGLDRGSYEQYF. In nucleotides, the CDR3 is TGTGCCACGGGATTAGACAGGGGTTCCTACGAGCAGTACTTC.

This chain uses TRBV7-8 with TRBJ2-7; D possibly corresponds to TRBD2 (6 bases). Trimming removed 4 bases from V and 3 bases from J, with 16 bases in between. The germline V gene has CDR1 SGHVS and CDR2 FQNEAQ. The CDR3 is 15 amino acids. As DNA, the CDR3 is TGTGCCAGCAGCTCGAACATGGGACTCGACTACGAGCAGTACTTC. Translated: CASSSNMGLDYEQYF.

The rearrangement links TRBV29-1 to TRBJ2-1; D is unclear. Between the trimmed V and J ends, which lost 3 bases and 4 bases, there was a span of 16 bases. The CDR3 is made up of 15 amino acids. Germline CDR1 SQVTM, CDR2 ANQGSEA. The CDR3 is CSVEVPPNTYNEQFF. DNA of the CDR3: TGCAGCGTTGAGGTACCCCCAAACACATACAATGAGCAGTTCTTC.

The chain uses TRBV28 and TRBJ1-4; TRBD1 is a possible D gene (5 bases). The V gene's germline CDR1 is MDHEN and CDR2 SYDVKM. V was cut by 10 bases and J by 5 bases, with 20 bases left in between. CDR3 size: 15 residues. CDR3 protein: CATALGAAENEKLFF. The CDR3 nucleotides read TGTGCCACCGCCCTAGGGGCAGCAGAAAATGAAAAACTGTTTTTT.